The T cell receptor beta chain described here comes from a study of somatic mutations in cytotoxic T cells in rheumatoid arthritis (dated by TCRdb to the late 2010s). Regarding the complete study: Some T-cell populations stained with V beta antibodies were sorted by flow on a FACSAria II or Sony SH800 to nearly 100% purity, with sorted V beta1+ cells additionally subjected to TCRB sequencing. TCRB deep sequencing was performed for some 65 rheumatoid arthritis patients and more than 15 healthy controls. The median ages of the patient and control groups were essentially identical. Whether expanded CD8+ T-cell clones in untreated, newly diagnosed rheumatoid arthritis carry somatic mutations was the study question, and clonality was characterized with TCRB deep sequencing.

A word on this clone: What antigen it recognizes has not been identified. The record has no base qualities; no much larger clone is one base away.

With a median age of approximately 61 years (range roughly 21-75) and around 50% female, the healthy controls consisted of about 20 blood donors whose buffy coats were used. CD4+ and CD8+ cells were isolated by positive magnetic bead selection on an AutoMACS, and purity was checked by flow cytometry. Peripheral blood mononuclear cells were obtained using density gradient separation with Ficoll-Paque PLUS. Using Nucleospin Tissue or Tissue XS kits, DNA was extracted from CD4-enriched, CD8-enriched or PBMC samples, with quantification by a Qubit 2.0 fluorometer. The CDR3 sequence holds 14 residues, the cysteine and phenylalanine included. Left in the record is the CDR3 DNA by itself, 42 bases read in frame from the first base. Via the germline V gene (reference sequence), CDR1 is MNHNY and CDR2 SVGAGI. Deletion took 2 bases off V and 4 bases off J, with a span of 9 bases between the germline ends.

Here is what the overall study found, with its caveats: Viral specificity could not be ruled out by absence from virus-specific databases, and the antigen targets of the expanded CD8+ clones remained unknown. Healthy controls showed no age-related increase in CD8+ clonality, whereas patients did (Spearman r ≈ 0.49). The slight underrepresentation of TRBV07 in patients was not corrected for multiple comparisons. In about an eighth of the roughly 65 patients, more than 20% of CD8+ cells belonged to the largest CD8+ clone, while several identical CD8+ TCRB sequences were shared between blood and synovial fluid. There was no significant difference in CD8+ T-cell clonality between rheumatoid arthritis patients and age-matched healthy controls.

The immunoSEQ assay was applied to genomic DNA for TCRB CDR3 sequencing. Per the authors' processing: Nothing other than productive TCRB rearrangements was included in the analyses. Clonality was expressed as a Shannon entropy-based productive clonality index, with each clone defined by a unique TCRB CDR3 sequence. The template counts of each clone relative to the total templates per sample were used to calculate repertoire overlap between two samples. V-gene usage from TCRB sequencing and V-gene usage measured by flow cytometry were correlated (Spearman r of about 0.56). The table comes from immuneACCESS by way of TCRdb, which keeps in-frame sequences with V and J called. Part of the clones is missing from these tables; in studies checked, under half for an unresolved V gene and the rest for unknown reasons. V and J calls and clone size come straight from that table; D and trimming were deduced from the DNA. Across this sample there are thousands of clones, with 70% seen only once. In total, the top ten clones hold around two fifths of the sample.

The chain is encoded by TRBV6-6 joined to TRBJ2-1; no D gene is confidently identified. Input material: CD8+ T cells sorted from blood. The TCR sequence derives from a man aged 35-49 years in good health. In nucleotides, the sequence is TGTGCCAGCAGTTACGTGGACGGGTACAATGAGCAGTTCTTC. Its product reads: CASSYVDGYNEQFF.